Below are 27 T cell receptor beta chains sequenced from a single sample in a study of shared clonotypes between healthy human individuals. Generated by immunoSEQ multiplex PCR, the TCRdb table keeps only in-frame clones and is missing some. The table includes over 2 million clones, 85% to 95% detected once. The sequenced material came from naive CD4+ T cells sorted from blood. Described subset: CD45RA+ positively selected. These receptors all come from a man in his late teens or twenties in good health.

The chain is built from TRBV9 and TRBJ2-3; 11 bases fit TRBD2. With V trimmed by 4 bases and J by 6 bases, 13 bases remained unmatched. The CDR3 contains 17 residues. CDR1 and CDR2 from the germline V gene are SGDLS and YYNGEE. In DNA form, the CDR3 reads TGTGCCAGCAGCTCCCTAACTAGCGGGAGTCTGGGGGATACGCAGTATTTT. Translating it yields CASSSLTSGSLGDTQYF.

The chain recombines TRBV11-3 with TRBJ2-1; TRBD2 matches at 8 bases. V shed 3 bases and J 7 bases; nucleotides not matched to a gene: 8. Germline V lookup: CDR1 SGHNT, CDR2 YENEEA. CDR3 length: 15 amino acids. CDR3 in amino acids: CASSFGSGSGNEQFF. The CDR3 region has the DNA TGTGCCAGCAGCTTTGGGAGCGGGAGTGGAAATGAGCAGTTCTTC.

The J gene is TRBJ2-3, the V gene TRBV11-2, with 8 bases aligning to TRBD1. CDR1 and CDR2 from the germline V gene are SGHAT and FQNNGV. The V segment lost 1 base and the J segment 6 bases; nucleotides outside the gene matches: 0. The CDR3 contains 13 residues. In DNA, the CDR3 is TGTGCCAGCAGCTTAGGACAGGGGGATACGCAGTATTTT. It codes for CASSLGQGDTQYF.

The chain links TRBV11-2 to TRBJ1-5; tentative D call: TRBD1 (5 bases). This CDR3 is built from 13 residues. Trimming removed 0 bases from V and 6 bases from J, with 6 bases in between. Germline CDR1 and CDR2: SGHAT and FQNNGV. This CDR3 reads CASSLEGAQPQHF. In DNA, the CDR3 is TGTGCCAGCAGCTTAGAAGGGGCTCAGCCCCAGCATTTT.

V and J are TRBV28 and TRBJ2-4; tentative D call: TRBD1 (6 bases). Trimming left V 5 bases short and J 0 bases short, with 11 bases between. CDR1 and CDR2 (germline): MDHEN, SYDVKM. The CDR3 has 15 residues. CDR3 sequence (DNA): TGTGCCAGCAGTCCCCACAGGGTAGCCAAAAACATTCAGTACTTC. The encoded protein is CASSPHRVAKNIQYF.

The V call is TRBV2, the J call TRBJ2-7; D uncertain. Germline CDR1 is SNHLY and CDR2 is FYNNEI. The CDR3 contains 11 residues. The V gene lost 11 bases and the J gene lost 2 bases, with 10 bases spanning the gap. The DNA for the CDR3 is TGTGCCGGCGCTCTTACCTACGAGCAGTACTTC. Translated: CAGALTYEQYF.

In this sample, this clone turned up once. This sequence joins TRBV6-1 and TRBJ1-5, with D perhaps matching TRBD1 (5 bases). From germline, CDR1 is MNHNS and CDR2 SASEGT. V dropped 4 bases and J dropped 2 bases, with 9 bases sitting between them. There are 14 residues in the CDR3. The CDR3 is CASSALTGNQPQHF. The CDR3 DNA sequence: TGTGCCAGCAGTGCGTTGACAGGCAATCAGCCCCAGCATTTT.

V is TRBV2 and J is TRBJ2-6; D gene uncertain. The germline V gene has CDR1 SNHLY and CDR2 FYNNEI. This CDR3 has 15 amino acids. With 4 bases removed from V and 2 bases from J, the gap between germline ends came to 9 bases. In DNA, the CDR3 is TGTGCCAGCAGTGTGGCCACCACTGGGGCCAACGTCCTGACTTTC. This codes for CASSVATTGANVLTF.

The chain carries TRBV5-1 and TRBJ1-4, with D unresolved. The CDR3 is 13 residues long. Germline V lookup: CDR1 SGHRS, CDR2 YFSETQ. The V gene lost 4 bases and the J gene lost 5 bases, with 9 bases spanning the gap. The CDR3 sequence: CASSPLMNEKLFF. CDR3 coding DNA: TGCGCCAGCAGCCCGCTGATGAATGAAAAACTGTTTTTT.

The rearrangement joins TRBV19 to TRBJ1-2; tentatively, D is TRBD1 (5 bases). The CDR3 totals 14 residues. The V and J ends lost 2 bases and 5 bases respectively, with 12 bases between them. Per the germline V gene, CDR1 is LNHDA and CDR2 is SQIVND (reference sequence). CDR3: CASSINPGTYGYTF. The CDR3, as DNA: TGTGCCAGTAGTATAAACCCTGGGACGTATGGCTACACCTTC.

The J gene is TRBJ2-7, the V gene TRBV27; D unclear. CDR1 and CDR2 (germline): MNHEY, SMNVEV (reference sequence). This CDR3 spans 13 amino acids. V was cut by 4 bases and J by 8 bases, with 15 bases left in between. The CDR3 coding sequence is TGTGCCAGCAGTTCTCACCAGAGTCCCCAGCAGTACTTC. Protein product: CASSSHQSPQQYF.

V usage is TRBV6-1 and J usage is TRBJ1-5; D gene unclear. The V end lost 9 bases, the J end lost 1 base, and 10 bases lay between the germline ends. CDR1 is MNHNS, CDR2 SASEGT, per germline. This CDR3 region has 13 residues. CDR3: CASGIYSNQPQHF. CDR3 nucleotides: TGTGCCAGTGGGATTTACAGCAATCAGCCCCAGCATTTT.

With respect to this clone: Additional DNA sequences in this sample encode the identical CDR3. The chain links TRBV18 to TRBJ2-1; 14 bases fit TRBD2. This CDR3 is built from 17 residues. Germline CDR1 and CDR2: KGHSH and LQKENI. Germline trimming cut 0 bases from V and 2 bases from J; bases unmatched to any gene: 0. CDR3 coding DNA: TGTGCCAGCTCACCACCGGGACTAGCGGGGGCCTACAATGAGCAGTTCTTC. As protein: CASSPPGLAGAYNEQFF.

This chain joins TRBV27 and TRBJ2-1, with 10 bases fitting TRBD1. V was pared by 5 bases and J by 10 bases, with 11 bases of the junction left unmatched. Germline CDR1 is MNHEY and CDR2 is SMNVEV (reference sequence). The length of the CDR3 is 15 residues. The CDR3, as DNA: TGTGCCAGCAGTCCAGGGAGACAGGGGGCTAGAGAGCAGTTCTTC. It encodes CASSPGRQGAREQFF.

The rearrangement joins TRBV29-1 to TRBJ1-4; D remains unclear. This CDR3 comprises 13 residues. Germline V gene lookup returns CDR1 SQVTM and CDR2 ANQGSEA. Trimming stripped 7 bases from V and 0 bases from J, with 9 bases between. For the CDR3, the DNA is TGCAGCGGCAAAAGCGCAACTAATGAAAAACTGTTTTTT. Amino acids: CSGKSATNEKLFF.

The rearrangement joins TRBV11-2 to TRBJ2-5, with D perhaps matching TRBD2 (5 bases). The ends were cut back, 5 bases at V and 3 bases at J, with 16 bases in the middle. Germline V gives CDR1 SGHAT, CDR2 FQNNGV. This CDR3 has 15 residues. CDR3 nucleotide sequence: TGTGCCAGCAGCCCTTCCGGGATTGGTGAAGAGACCCAGTACTTC. Translation: CASSPSGIGEETQYF.

CDR3 coding DNA: TGTGCCAGTAGTATAGTGGGGCAGATAAATCAGCCCCAGCATTTT. Translating it yields CASSIVGQINQPQHF. This chain links TRBV19 with TRBJ1-5, with a tentative D call TRBD1 (5 bases). Germline CDR1 reads LNHDA; CDR2 reads SQIVND (reference sequence). Trimming stripped 1 base from V and 4 bases from J, with 11 bases between. The CDR3 covers 15 residues.

The DNA for the CDR3 is TGTGCCAGCAGTGGGGGGACAGGGGGCAACGAGCAGTACTTC. Amino acid sequence: CASSGGTGGNEQYF. The chain has TRBV6-6 and TRBJ2-7; 12 bases are a match to TRBD1. V was pared by 5 bases and J by 5 bases, with 4 bases of the junction left unmatched. CDR3 length: 14 residues. Germline CDR1 MNHNY, CDR2 SVGAGI (reference sequence).

This clone has just one count. This sequence joins TRBV11-2 and TRBJ2-5, with D perhaps assigned TRBD1 or TRBD2 (5 bases each). The V end was cut by 2 bases, the J end by 0 bases, with 10 bases between. Germline assignment: CDR1 SGHAT and CDR2 FQNNGV. This CDR3 has 15 residues. The CDR3: CASSLRDRYQETQYF. The CDR3 coding sequence is TGTGCCAGCAGCTTAAGGGACCGATACCAAGAGACCCAGTACTTC.

J is TRBJ2-1 and V is TRBV5-4, with D possibly being TRBD1 (6 bases). CDR3 length equals 12 residues. V was shortened by 4 bases and J by 8 bases, with 10 bases between the two germline ends. Per the germline V gene, CDR1 is SGHNT and CDR2 is YYREEE (reference sequence). The CDR3 reads CASSPGTYEQFF. As DNA, the CDR3 is TGTGCCAGCAGCCCCGGGACATATGAGCAGTTCTTC.

The V and J genes are TRBV9 and TRBJ2-3, with 9 positions matching TRBD2. The germline V gene has CDR1 SGDLS and CDR2 YYNGEE. Trimming at V came to 3 bases and at J to 0 bases, leaving 8 bases not matched to a gene. The CDR3 is made up of 17 amino acids. The CDR3 bases are TGTGCCAGCAGCGCCCGTAAGGCGGGGGGGAGCACAGATACGCAGTATTTT. Amino acid sequence: CASSARKAGGSTDTQYF.

J is TRBJ2-4 and V is TRBV2; D is possibly TRBD2 (5 bases). CDR3 length equals 12 residues. In germline, CDR1 is SNHLY, CDR2 FYNNEI. V was shortened by 8 bases and J by 6 bases, with 11 bases between the two germline ends. The chain's CDR3 is CASALGRNIQYF. For the CDR3, the DNA is TGTGCCAGCGCTTTGGGGAGAAACATTCAGTACTTC.

The chain recombines TRBV4-3 with TRBJ1-5; D unresolved. Germline assignment: CDR1 LGHNA and CDR2 YSLEER. The CDR3 consists of 14 residues. The V end lost 1 base, the J end lost 6 bases, and 10 bases lay between the germline ends. The CDR3 coding sequence is TGCGCCAGCAGCCAAGGTTTATCGGGTCAGCCCCAGCATTTT. The encoded protein is CASSQGLSGQPQHF.

The chain employs TRBV5-4 and TRBJ2-2; no firm D call. CDR1 is SGHNT and CDR2 is YYREEE in the germline V gene (reference sequence). Trimming took 1 base from V and 2 from J, leaving 9 bases between them. This CDR3 is built from 15 residues. CDR3 in DNA: TGTGCCAGCAGCTTGTCGGTGACTAACACCGGGGAGCTGTTTTTT. Protein: CASSLSVTNTGELFF.

The chain combines TRBV14 with TRBJ2-1; no firm D call. The CDR3 spans 14 residues. Germline CDR1 SGHDN, CDR2 FVKESK. The germline V and J ends were trimmed by 2 bases and 0 bases, with 5 bases remaining between them. The CDR3 is CASSQPLSYNEQFF. The CDR3 nucleotides read TGTGCCAGCAGCCAACCCCTCTCCTACAATGAGCAGTTCTTC.

This clone was detected once. The chain is built from TRBV18 and TRBJ2-3; D not resolved. The CDR3 spans 12 residues. Germline V gene sequence: CDR1 KGHSH, CDR2 LQKENI. The V and J ends lost 4 bases and 6 bases respectively, with 8 bases between them. CDR3 region: CASSRYGDTQYF. The DNA for the CDR3 is TGTGCCAGCTCACGGTATGGGGATACGCAGTATTTT.

This chain uses TRBV7-2 with TRBJ2-1, with D tentatively TRBD2 (6 bases). The CDR3 is made up of 15 amino acids. Trimming pared 3 bases from V and 5 bases from J, leaving 14 bases between. CDR1 is SGHTA, CDR2 FQGNSA, per germline. The CDR3 is CASSLTASVHNEQFF. The DNA of the CDR3 is TGTGCCAGCAGCTTGACTGCTAGCGTACACAATGAGCAGTTCTTC.